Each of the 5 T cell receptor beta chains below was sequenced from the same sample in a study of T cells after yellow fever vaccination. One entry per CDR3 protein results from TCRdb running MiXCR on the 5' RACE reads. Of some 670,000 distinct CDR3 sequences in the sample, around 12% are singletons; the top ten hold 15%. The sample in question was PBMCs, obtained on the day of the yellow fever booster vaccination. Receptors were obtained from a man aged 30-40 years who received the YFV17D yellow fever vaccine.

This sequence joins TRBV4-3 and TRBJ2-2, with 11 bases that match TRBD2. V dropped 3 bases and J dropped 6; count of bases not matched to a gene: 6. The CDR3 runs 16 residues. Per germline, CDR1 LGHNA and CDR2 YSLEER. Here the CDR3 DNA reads TGCGCCAGCAGCCATACTAGCGGGAGTATGGCCGGGGAGCTGTTTTTT. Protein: CASSHTSGSMAGELFF.

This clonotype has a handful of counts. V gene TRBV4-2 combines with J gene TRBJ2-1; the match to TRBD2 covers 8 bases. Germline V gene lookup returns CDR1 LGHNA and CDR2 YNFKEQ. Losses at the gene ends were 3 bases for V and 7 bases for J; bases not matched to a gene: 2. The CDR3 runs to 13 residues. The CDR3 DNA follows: TGTGCCAGCAGCCACGGGGGGGCGAATGAGCAGTTCTTC. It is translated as CASSHGGANEQFF.

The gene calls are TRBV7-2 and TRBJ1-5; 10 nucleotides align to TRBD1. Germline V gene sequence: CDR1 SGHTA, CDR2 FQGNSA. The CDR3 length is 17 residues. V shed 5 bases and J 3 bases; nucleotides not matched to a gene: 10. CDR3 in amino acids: CASSRPPGTGDNQPQHF. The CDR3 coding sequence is TGTGCCAGCAGCCGCCCCCCCGGGACAGGGGACAATCAGCCCCAGCATTTT. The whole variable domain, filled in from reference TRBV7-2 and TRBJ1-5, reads GAGVSQSPSNKVTEKGKDVELRCDPISGHTALYWYRQSLGQGLEFLIYFQGNSAPDKSGLPSDRFSAERTGGSVSTLTIQRTQQEDSAVYLCASSRPPGTGDNQPQHFGDGTRLSIL.

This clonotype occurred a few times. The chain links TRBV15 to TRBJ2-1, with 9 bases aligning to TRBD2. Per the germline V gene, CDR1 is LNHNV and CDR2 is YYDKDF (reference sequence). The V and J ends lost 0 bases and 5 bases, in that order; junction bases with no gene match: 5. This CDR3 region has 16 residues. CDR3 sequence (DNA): TGTGCCACCAGCAGAGAGCGGGAGGGCCCGAACAATGAGCAGTTCTTC. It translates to CATSREREGPNNEQFF.

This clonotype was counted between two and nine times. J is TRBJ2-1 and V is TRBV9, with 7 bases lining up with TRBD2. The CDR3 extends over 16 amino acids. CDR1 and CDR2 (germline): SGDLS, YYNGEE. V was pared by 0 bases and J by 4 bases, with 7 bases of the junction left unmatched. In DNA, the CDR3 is TGTGCCAGCAGCGTAGAGGGCGGGGGTCCTTACAATGAGCAGTTCTTC. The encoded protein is CASSVEGGGPYNEQFF.